These T cell receptor beta chains were read from a single sample in a study of neurological immune-mediated disorders. MiXCR was run by TCRdb on the 5' RACE reads, yielding one entry per CDR3 protein. Among tens of thousands of distinct CDR3 sequences listed, 3.6% were seen once. Sample: PBMCs. The receptors were sampled from a young man with multiple sclerosis. Both conserved end residues are part of each CDR3. The D gene is left open where the match is weak. The size entry gives how often the clone was seen (once, few, many) or a class if it is expanded.

J gene,D gene,clone size,V gene,CDR3 protein,CDR3 DNA
TRBJ2-7,.,many,TRBV5-5,CASSLAGGENSYF,TGTGCCAGCAGCTTGGCTGGGGGCGAGAATTCGTACTTC
TRBJ2-3,TRBD2,many,TRBV10-2,CASSEVAGGPWDTQYF,TGCGCCAGCAGTGAAGTAGCGGGAGGGCCTTGGGATACGCAGTATTTT
TRBJ1-5,.,many,TRBV3-1,CASSQKSYQPQHF,TGTGCCAGCAGCCAAAAGTCCTATCAGCCCCAGCATTTT
TRBJ2-2,.,many,TRBV11-2,CASSSPGDGYTGELFF,TGTGCCAGCAGCTCCCCGGGGGATGGGTACACCGGGGAGCTGTTTTTT
TRBJ2-2,TRBD2,many,TRBV9,CASSVAAGANTGELFF,TGTGCCAGCAGCGTAGCGGCGGGGGCGAACACCGGGGAGCTGTTTTTT
TRBJ1-1,.,many,TRBV5-1,CASSLIQGGDTEAFF,TGCGCCAGCAGCTTGATCCAGGGAGGGGACACTGAAGCTTTCTTT
TRBJ2-3,TRBD2,many,TRBV3-1,CASSPTGTISSDTQYF,TGTGCCAGCAGCCCAACCGGGACTATATCATCAGATACGCAGTATTTT
TRBJ2-1,.,many,TRBV5-1,CASSGRLDSSYNEQFF,TGCGCCAGCAGCGGACGTCTAGATAGCTCCTACAATGAGCAGTTCTTC
TRBJ1-3,.,many,TRBV20-1,CSARGPVPAGNTIYF,TGCAGTGCTAGGGGCCCTGTTCCCGCTGGAAACACCATATATTTT
TRBJ1-2,.,many,TRBV5-6,CASSQGTAHYGYTF,TGTGCCAGCAGCCAAGGGACGGCCCACTATGGCTACACCTTC
TRBJ2-3,.,many,TRBV12-3/TRBV12-4,CASSTGFGDTQYF,TGTGCCAGCAGTACGGGATTTGGGGATACGCAGTATTTT
TRBJ2-3,.,many,TRBV14,CASSQVQGSTDTQYF,TGTGCCAGCAGCCAAGTGCAGGGGAGCACAGATACGCAGTATTTT
TRBJ2-7,.,many,TRBV5-6,CASSFGGYEQYF,TGTGCCAGCAGCTTTGGGGGCTACGAGCAGTACTTC
TRBJ2-5,.,many,TRBV3-1,CASSQEGKTQYF,TGTGCCAGCAGCCAAGAAGGAAAGACCCAGTACTTC
TRBJ2-2,.,many,TRBV5-1,CASSRQDPNTGELFF,TGCGCCAGCAGTAGGCAGGATCCGAACACCGGGGAGCTGTTTTTT
TRBJ2-1,.,many,TRBV11-2,CASSLGGIPTYNEQFF,TGTGCCAGCAGCTTAGGGGGGATTCCTACCTACAATGAGCAGTTCTTC
TRBJ2-3,TRBD2,many,TRBV20-1,CSARKAGGPGDTQYF,TGCAGTGCTAGAAAGGCGGGGGGGCCGGGGGATACGCAGTATTTT
TRBJ2-7,TRBD2,many,TRBV3-1,CASSQEGQRGSYEQYF,TGTGCCAGCAGCCAAGAGGGCCAGCGGGGGAGCTACGAGCAGTACTTC
TRBJ2-3,.,many,TRBV10-1,CASSESQTVTDTQYF,TGCGCCAGCAGTGAGTCCCAGACGGTCACAGATACGCAGTATTTT
TRBJ2-1,.,many,TRBV5-1,CASSLGGVYSYNEQFF,TGCGCCAGCAGCTTGGGGGGGGTTTACTCCTACAATGAGCAGTTCTTC